The rows below give T cell receptor beta chains drawn from one sample of a study of CD8+ T cells in alopecia areata. The table came from immunoSEQ multiplex PCR; TCRdb's copy has only in-frame clones and leaves some out. This table has 110,000 or so clones, roughly three fifths appearing once. Here the sequenced sample was CD4+ T cells sorted from blood, taken at week 24, from a patient treated with tofacitinib. These receptors were collected from a human donor with alopecia areata. The CDR3 runs from the conserved cysteine through the conserved F or W. D genes are given only for firm matches. The listing skips clone size in some rows; elsewhere it reads once, few, many or a size class.

J gene: TRBJ1-1; clone size: NA; D gene: NA; V gene: TRBV30; CDR3 length: 13; CDR3 DNA: TGTGCCTGGACCACCTTGGGGGGGACTGAAGCTTTCTTT; CDR3 protein: CAWTTLGGTEAFF
J gene: TRBJ2-3; clone size: NA; D gene: TRBD1; V gene: TRBV29-1; CDR3 length: 12; CDR3 DNA: TGCAGCGTAAGGACAGGGGGAGATACGCAGTATTTT; CDR3 protein: CSVRTGGDTQYF
J gene: TRBJ2-3; clone size: NA; D gene: TRBD1; V gene: TRBV5-1; CDR3 length: 15; CDR3 DNA: TGCGCCAGCAGCTTGGGACAGGGAAGCACAGATACGCAGTATTTT; CDR3 protein: CASSLGQGSTDTQYF
J gene: TRBJ2-5; clone size: NA; D gene: NA; V gene: TRBV30; CDR3 length: 13; CDR3 DNA: TGTGCCTGGAGTGCGGGGGCAGGAGAGACCCAGTACTTC; CDR3 protein: CAWSAGAGETQYF
J gene: TRBJ2-1; clone size: NA; D gene: NA; V gene: TRBV5-4; CDR3 length: 15; CDR3 DNA: TGTGCCAGCAGCCGGGGGCAGCCCATGGACAATGAGCAGTTCTTC; CDR3 protein: CASSRGQPMDNEQFF
J gene: TRBJ1-2; clone size: NA; D gene: TRBD1; V gene: TRBV29-1; CDR3 length: 14; CDR3 DNA: TGCAGCGTTGAAGGACAGGGGGCTAACTATGGCTACACCTTC; CDR3 protein: CSVEGQGANYGYTF
J gene: TRBJ2-3; clone size: NA; D gene: TRBD2; V gene: TRBV2; CDR3 length: 12; CDR3 DNA: TGTGCCAGCAGTGAAGCGCGGGGGGTAGAGTATTTT; CDR3 protein: CASSEARGVEYF
J gene: TRBJ2-2; clone size: NA; D gene: NA; V gene: TRBV30; CDR3 length: 12; CDR3 DNA: TGTGCCTGGACGGAGAACACCGGGGAGCTGTTTTTT; CDR3 protein: CAWTENTGELFF
J gene: TRBJ2-1; clone size: NA; D gene: TRBD2; V gene: TRBV4-3; CDR3 length: 17; CDR3 DNA: TGCGCCAGCAGCCAATTTTCGGCTAGCGGATACTACAATGAGCAGTTCTTC; CDR3 protein: CASSQFSASGYYNEQFF
J gene: TRBJ2-1; clone size: few; D gene: NA; V gene: TRBV29-1; CDR3 length: 13; CDR3 DNA: TGCAGCGGAAAGACTAACTCCTACAATGAGCAGTTCTTC; CDR3 protein: CSGKTNSYNEQFF
J gene: TRBJ1-6; clone size: NA; D gene: TRBD1; V gene: TRBV27; CDR3 length: 15; CDR3 DNA: TGTGCCAGCAGTCGACAGGGGAGTTATAATTCACCCCTCCACTTT; CDR3 protein: CASSRQGSYNSPLHF
J gene: TRBJ2-5; clone size: NA; D gene: NA; V gene: TRBV15; CDR3 length: 13; CDR3 DNA: TGTGCCACCAGCAGAGATGTGGGGGAGACCCAGTACTTC; CDR3 protein: CATSRDVGETQYF
J gene: TRBJ1-4; clone size: few; D gene: NA; V gene: TRBV5-1; CDR3 length: 14; CDR3 DNA: TGCGCCAGCAGCTTGGACGGCGGTAATGAAAAACTGTTTTTT; CDR3 protein: CASSLDGGNEKLFF
J gene: TRBJ2-2; clone size: NA; D gene: NA; V gene: TRBV5-1; CDR3 length: 14; CDR3 DNA: TGCGCCAGCAGCTTGAGGGCCGTCACCGGGGAGCTGTTTTTT; CDR3 protein: CASSLRAVTGELFF
J gene: TRBJ2-2; clone size: NA; D gene: NA; V gene: TRBV30; CDR3 length: 13; CDR3 DNA: TGTGCCTGGAGCTTGTCCAACACCGGGGAGCTGTTTTTT; CDR3 protein: CAWSLSNTGELFF
J gene: TRBJ1-5; clone size: NA; D gene: NA; V gene: TRBV9; CDR3 length: 14; CDR3 DNA: TGTGCCAGCAGCGCCACAGGAGGATTCCAGCCCCAGCATTTT; CDR3 protein: CASSATGGFQPQHF
J gene: TRBJ2-7; clone size: NA; D gene: NA; V gene: TRBV7-9; CDR3 length: 15; CDR3 DNA: TGTGCCAGCAGCTTGGAAGGTTTTCCCTCTCGCGAGCAGTACTTC; CDR3 protein: CASSLEGFPSREQYF
J gene: TRBJ1-4; clone size: NA; D gene: NA; V gene: TRBV29-1; CDR3 length: 12; CDR3 DNA: TGCAGCGCCCCCCTGGTCAGCGGAAAACTGTTTTTT; CDR3 protein: CSAPLVSGKLFF
J gene: TRBJ1-2; clone size: NA; D gene: NA; V gene: TRBV27; CDR3 length: 15; CDR3 DNA: TGTGCCAGCAGTTTATCCCTACGGGGGACGTATGGCTACACCTTC; CDR3 protein: CASSLSLRGTYGYTF
J gene: TRBJ2-5; clone size: once; D gene: TRBD1; V gene: TRBV29-1; CDR3 length: 18; CDR3 DNA: TGCAGCGTTGACCAGGGCAGGGGGCGATACTTATACAAAGAGACCCAGTACTTC; CDR3 protein: CSVDQGRGRYLYKETQYF
J gene: TRBJ2-5; clone size: NA; D gene: NA; V gene: TRBV15; CDR3 length: 12; CDR3 DNA: TGTGCCACCAGCAGAGATATGGGGACCCAGTACTTC; CDR3 protein: CATSRDMGTQYF
J gene: TRBJ2-5; clone size: NA; D gene: TRBD2; V gene: TRBV7-2; CDR3 length: 15; CDR3 DNA: TGTGCCAGCAGCCCACAAGCGGGGGCATGGGAGACCCAGTACTTC; CDR3 protein: CASSPQAGAWETQYF
J gene: TRBJ2-7; clone size: NA; D gene: TRBD2; V gene: TRBV5-1; CDR3 length: 13; CDR3 DNA: TGCGCCAGCAGAAGCGGGGGAATGGGTGAGCAGTACTTC; CDR3 protein: CASRSGGMGEQYF
J gene: TRBJ2-1; clone size: NA; D gene: NA; V gene: TRBV28; CDR3 length: 12; CDR3 DNA: TGTGCCAGCAGTTTACCAGGGAATGAGCAGTTCTTC; CDR3 protein: CASSLPGNEQFF
J gene: TRBJ2-1; clone size: NA; D gene: TRBD1; V gene: TRBV5-1; CDR3 length: 15; CDR3 DNA: TGCGCCAGCAGCGGCGGGACAGGGAGCTACAATGAGCAGTTCTTC; CDR3 protein: CASSGGTGSYNEQFF
J gene: TRBJ2-2; clone size: NA; D gene: TRBD1; V gene: TRBV5-4; CDR3 length: 14; CDR3 DNA: TGTGCCAGCGGAGACAGGGAGCACACCGGGGAGCTGTTTTTT; CDR3 protein: CASGDREHTGELFF
J gene: TRBJ2-7; clone size: NA; D gene: NA; V gene: TRBV29-1; CDR3 length: 12; CDR3 DNA: TGCAGCGTTGTGACAGTACGCTACGAGCAGTACTTC; CDR3 protein: CSVVTVRYEQYF
J gene: TRBJ1-1; clone size: NA; D gene: NA; V gene: TRBV6-1; CDR3 length: 13; CDR3 DNA: TGTGCCAGCAGGGACAAGCGCGACACTGAAGCTTTCTTT; CDR3 protein: CASRDKRDTEAFF
J gene: TRBJ2-5; clone size: NA; D gene: TRBD1; V gene: TRBV7-9; CDR3 length: 13; CDR3 DNA: TGTGCCAGCAGCGTGACAGGGTTAGAGACCCAGTACTTC; CDR3 protein: CASSVTGLETQYF
J gene: TRBJ2-1; clone size: few; D gene: NA; V gene: TRBV6-1; CDR3 length: 13; CDR3 DNA: TGTGCCAGCAGCGATGCCGGGACACGGAAGCAGTTCTTC; CDR3 protein: CASSDAGTRKQFF
J gene: TRBJ2-3; clone size: few; D gene: NA; V gene: TRBV7-9; CDR3 length: 14; CDR3 DNA: TGTGCCAGCAGCCCTAGCCACAGCACAGATACGCAGTATTTT; CDR3 protein: CASSPSHSTDTQYF
J gene: TRBJ2-5; clone size: NA; D gene: NA; V gene: TRBV5-1; CDR3 length: 14; CDR3 DNA: TGCGCCAGCAGCTTGGAACGTCAGGGGGAGACCCAGTACTTC; CDR3 protein: CASSLERQGETQYF
J gene: TRBJ1-2; clone size: NA; D gene: TRBD1; V gene: TRBV4-2; CDR3 length: 15; CDR3 DNA: TGTGCCAGCAGCCAAGATTTGGACAGGGAGGATGGCTACACCTTC; CDR3 protein: CASSQDLDREDGYTF
J gene: TRBJ1-1; clone size: NA; D gene: TRBD1; V gene: TRBV5-1; CDR3 length: 13; CDR3 DNA: TGCGCCAGCAGCGGGGACAGGGGGATTGAAGCTTTCTTT; CDR3 protein: CASSGDRGIEAFF
J gene: TRBJ2-2; clone size: few; D gene: NA; V gene: TRBV7-9; CDR3 length: 14; CDR3 DNA: TGTGCCAGCAGCTTAGGGCAGGCGGCCGGGGAGCTGTTTTTT; CDR3 protein: CASSLGQAAGELFF
J gene: TRBJ2-2; clone size: NA; D gene: NA; V gene: TRBV30; CDR3 length: 14; CDR3 DNA: TGTGCCTGGAATCGGCAGGGTAACACCGGGGAGCTGTTTTTT; CDR3 protein: CAWNRQGNTGELFF
J gene: TRBJ2-7; clone size: NA; D gene: NA; V gene: TRBV30; CDR3 length: 11; CDR3 DNA: TGTGCCTGGAGTAGGTTTAGCGAGCAGTACTTC; CDR3 protein: CAWSRFSEQYF
J gene: TRBJ2-5; clone size: NA; D gene: NA; V gene: TRBV10-3; CDR3 length: 13; CDR3 DNA: TGTGCCATCATGGGCAGTCCAGGGGAGACCCAGTACTTC; CDR3 protein: CAIMGSPGETQYF
J gene: TRBJ2-5; clone size: few; D gene: NA; V gene: TRBV6-5; CDR3 length: 15; CDR3 DNA: TGTGCCAGCACCCCGCGAAGGACGGCCCAAGAGACCCAGTACTTC; CDR3 protein: CASTPRRTAQETQYF
J gene: TRBJ1-1; clone size: once; D gene: NA; V gene: TRBV6-6; CDR3 length: 14; CDR3 DNA: TGTGCCAGCACCAATCCGGGGATCCAAGGGCCCGCTTTCTTT; CDR3 protein: CASTNPGIQGPAFF
J gene: TRBJ2-2; clone size: few; D gene: TRBD1; V gene: TRBV27; CDR3 length: 14; CDR3 DNA: TGTGCCAGCCTGGACAGGGGTAGTACCGGGGAGCTGTTTTTT; CDR3 protein: CASLDRGSTGELFF
J gene: TRBJ2-5; clone size: NA; D gene: TRBD2; V gene: TRBV27; CDR3 length: 15; CDR3 DNA: TGTGCCAGCAGCGAGACTAGCGGGGGGTTACGGACCCAGTACTTC; CDR3 protein: CASSETSGGLRTQYF
J gene: TRBJ2-5; clone size: NA; D gene: NA; V gene: TRBV7-3; CDR3 length: 13; CDR3 DNA: TGTGCCAGCAGCTTAAGCAGGGGAGAGACCCAGTACTTC; CDR3 protein: CASSLSRGETQYF
J gene: TRBJ2-1; clone size: NA; D gene: NA; V gene: TRBV29-1; CDR3 length: 14; CDR3 DNA: TGCAGCGTTGTCCCCCCGAGCTCCTACAATGAGCAGTTCTTC; CDR3 protein: CSVVPPSSYNEQFF
J gene: TRBJ1-2; clone size: NA; D gene: NA; V gene: TRBV7-2; CDR3 length: 15; CDR3 DNA: TGTGCCAGCAGCTCCCTAGCCACAGGACGCTATGGCTACACCTTC; CDR3 protein: CASSSLATGRYGYTF
J gene: TRBJ1-5; clone size: NA; D gene: NA; V gene: TRBV30; CDR3 length: 15; CDR3 DNA: TGTGCCTGGAGTCGGGGGGAAGGGAGCAATCAGCCCCAGCATTTT; CDR3 protein: CAWSRGEGSNQPQHF
J gene: TRBJ2-1; clone size: NA; D gene: NA; V gene: TRBV5-6; CDR3 length: 18; CDR3 DNA: TGTGCCAGCAGCTTGGCCAAGTGGGACACAGGCCCGGACAATGAGCAGTTCTTC; CDR3 protein: CASSLAKWDTGPDNEQFF
J gene: TRBJ1-6; clone size: NA; D gene: NA; V gene: TRBV5-6; CDR3 length: 14; CDR3 DNA: TGTGCCAGCAGCTTCGACAGGAAAAATTCACCCCTCCACTTT; CDR3 protein: CASSFDRKNSPLHF
J gene: TRBJ1-1; clone size: NA; D gene: NA; V gene: TRBV27; CDR3 length: 13; CDR3 DNA: TGTGCCAGCAGTTTATTCCTTGGGGGGGAAGCTTTCTTT; CDR3 protein: CASSLFLGGEAFF
J gene: TRBJ2-6; clone size: NA; D gene: NA; V gene: TRBV30; CDR3 length: 19; CDR3 DNA: TGTGCCTGGAGTGGGGGGACAACAGTAGCAGACTCTGGGGCCAACGTCCTGACTTTC; CDR3 protein: CAWSGGTTVADSGANVLTF
J gene: TRBJ1-5; clone size: NA; D gene: NA; V gene: TRBV29-1; CDR3 length: 12; CDR3 DNA: TGCAGCGCTCAAGGGGGCAATCAGCCCCAGCATTTT; CDR3 protein: CSAQGGNQPQHF
J gene: TRBJ1-1; clone size: few; D gene: NA; V gene: TRBV29-1; CDR3 length: 12; CDR3 DNA: TGCAGCGTTTCCCCGATCGGCACTGAAGCTTTCTTT; CDR3 protein: CSVSPIGTEAFF
J gene: TRBJ2-4; clone size: NA; D gene: NA; V gene: TRBV29-1; CDR3 length: 11; CDR3 DNA: TGCAGCGTTGACCAGAAAAACATTCAGTACTTC; CDR3 protein: CSVDQKNIQYF
J gene: TRBJ2-5; clone size: few; D gene: TRBD1; V gene: TRBV29-1; CDR3 length: 12; CDR3 DNA: TGCAGCGTCGACAGGGCTCAAGAGACCCAGTACTTC; CDR3 protein: CSVDRAQETQYF
J gene: TRBJ2-7; clone size: NA; D gene: TRBD1; V gene: TRBV4-1; CDR3 length: 15; CDR3 DNA: TGCGCCAGCAGCCGAGACAGGGGCCCACCCTACGAGCAGTACTTC; CDR3 protein: CASSRDRGPPYEQYF
J gene: TRBJ2-6; clone size: NA; D gene: NA; V gene: TRBV19; CDR3 length: 16; CDR3 DNA: TGTGCCAGTAGTATTAGCCTTAGCTCTGGGGCCAACGTCCTGACTTTC; CDR3 protein: CASSISLSSGANVLTF
J gene: TRBJ1-2; clone size: NA; D gene: TRBD1; V gene: TRBV28; CDR3 length: 15; CDR3 DNA: TGTGCCAGCAGTTTCCCGACAGGGGCTAACTATGGCTACACCTTC; CDR3 protein: CASSFPTGANYGYTF